Reported below is one T cell receptor (beta chain). Germline assignment: CDR1 SEHNR and CDR2 FQNEAQ (reference sequence). This CDR3 region has 12 residues. Trimming pared 2 bases from V and 10 bases from J, leaving 9 bases between. Assay used: immunoSEQ multiplex PCR; TCRdb lists only in-frame clones, some missing. The table has about 59,000 clones, 90% to 95% seen once; the top ten hold 4.2%. The data are from a study of technical replicates of blood from a few donors. Input material: PBMCs. The V gene is TRBV7-9, the J gene TRBJ1-3; possibly TRBD1 for D (5 bases). The clonotype was recovered from a human donor in good health. Some clones in this sample may be carry-over from other donors' samples. Here the CDR3 DNA reads TGTGCCAGCAGCTTACAGGGTTCGACCATATATTTT. Translating it yields CASSLQGSTIYF.